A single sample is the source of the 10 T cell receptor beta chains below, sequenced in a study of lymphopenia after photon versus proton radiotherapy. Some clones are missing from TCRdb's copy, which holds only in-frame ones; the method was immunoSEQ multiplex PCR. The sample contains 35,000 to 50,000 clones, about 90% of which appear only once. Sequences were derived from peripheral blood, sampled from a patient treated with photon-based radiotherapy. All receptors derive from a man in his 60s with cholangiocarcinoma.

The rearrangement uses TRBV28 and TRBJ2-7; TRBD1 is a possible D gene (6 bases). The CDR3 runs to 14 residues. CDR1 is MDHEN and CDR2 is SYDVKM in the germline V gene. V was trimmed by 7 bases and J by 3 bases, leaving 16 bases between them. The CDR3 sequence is CASTQYRTVYEQYF. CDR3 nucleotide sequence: TGTGCCAGCACTCAATACCGGACAGTCTACGAGCAGTACTTC.

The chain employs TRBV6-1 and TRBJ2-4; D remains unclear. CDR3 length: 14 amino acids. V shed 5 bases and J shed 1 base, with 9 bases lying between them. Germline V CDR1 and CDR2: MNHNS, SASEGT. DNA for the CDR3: TGTGCCAGCAGTCCCAGTCAGGCCAAAAACATTCAGTACTTC. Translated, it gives CASSPSQAKNIQYF.

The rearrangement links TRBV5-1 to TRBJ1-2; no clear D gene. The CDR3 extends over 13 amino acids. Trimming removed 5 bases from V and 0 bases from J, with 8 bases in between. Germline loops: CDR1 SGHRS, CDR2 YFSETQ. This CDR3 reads CASSSGSNYGYTF. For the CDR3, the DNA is TGCGCCAGCAGTTCAGGATCTAACTATGGCTACACCTTC.

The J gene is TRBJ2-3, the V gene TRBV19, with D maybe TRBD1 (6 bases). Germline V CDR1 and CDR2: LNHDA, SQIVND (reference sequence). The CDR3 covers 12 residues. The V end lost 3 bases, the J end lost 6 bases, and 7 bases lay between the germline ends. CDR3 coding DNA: TGTGCCAGTAGTATGGGGGCGGATACGCAGTATTTT. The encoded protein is CASSMGADTQYF.

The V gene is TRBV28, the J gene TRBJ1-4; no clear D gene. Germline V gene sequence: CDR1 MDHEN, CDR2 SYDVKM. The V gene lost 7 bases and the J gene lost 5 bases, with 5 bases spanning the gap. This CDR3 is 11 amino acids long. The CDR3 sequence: CASIKNEKLFF. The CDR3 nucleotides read TGTGCCAGCATCAAAAATGAAAAACTGTTTTTT.

The CDR3 region has the DNA TGTGCCAGCAGTGAAGTCTGGGCGGGGGCACAAGAGACCCAGTACTTC. Translating it yields CASSEVWAGAQETQYF. The chain combines TRBV2 with TRBJ2-5; possible D gene TRBD2, 7 bases. CDR3 length equals 16 residues. V was cut by 1 base and J by 2 bases, with 14 bases left in between. Per the germline V gene, CDR1 is SNHLY and CDR2 is FYNNEI. Using reference TRBV2 and TRBJ2-5 for the parts outside the CDR3, the full variable domain is EPEVTQTPSHQVTQMGQEVILRCVPISNHLYFYWYRQILGQKVEFLVSFYNNEISEKSEIFDDQFSVERPDGSNFTLKIRSTKLEDSAMYFCASSEVWAGAQETQYFGPGTRLLVL.

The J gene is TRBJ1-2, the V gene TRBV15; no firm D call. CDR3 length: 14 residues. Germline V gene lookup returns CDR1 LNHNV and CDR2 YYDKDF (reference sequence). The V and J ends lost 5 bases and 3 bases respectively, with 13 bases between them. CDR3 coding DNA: TGTGCCACCAGCGACGAGGAGGGCTACTATGGCTACACCTTC. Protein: CATSDEEGYYGYTF.

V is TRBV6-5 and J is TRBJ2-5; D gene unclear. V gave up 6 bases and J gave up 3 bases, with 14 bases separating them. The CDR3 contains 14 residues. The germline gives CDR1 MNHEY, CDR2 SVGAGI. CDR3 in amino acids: CASRYQRREETQYF. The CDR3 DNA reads TGTGCCAGCAGATATCAGCGCCGTGAAGAGACCCAGTACTTC.

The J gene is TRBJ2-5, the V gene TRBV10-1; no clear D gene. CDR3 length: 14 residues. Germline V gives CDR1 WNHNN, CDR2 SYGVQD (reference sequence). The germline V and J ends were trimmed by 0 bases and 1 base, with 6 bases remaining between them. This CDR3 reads CASSESVGQETQYF. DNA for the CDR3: TGCGCCAGCAGTGAGTCAGTTGGCCAAGAGACCCAGTACTTC.

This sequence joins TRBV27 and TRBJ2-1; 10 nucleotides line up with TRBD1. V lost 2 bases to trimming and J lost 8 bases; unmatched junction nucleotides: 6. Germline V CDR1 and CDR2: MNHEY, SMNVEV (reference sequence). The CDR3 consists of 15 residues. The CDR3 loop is CASSLRTGGFYEQFF. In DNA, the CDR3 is TGTGCCAGCAGTTTACGGACAGGGGGTTTCTATGAGCAGTTCTTC.